This record concerns one TCR beta chain sequence. The data are from a study of blood T cell repertoires in COVID-19. TCRdb's table, derived via immunoSEQ multiplex PCR, lists solely in-frame clones and lacks some. Of 220,000 or so clones detected, around 90% appear once; the ten largest clones hold roughly 16%. Participants reported their clinical history, and cohort assignment relied on those reports. Germline V gives CDR1 SGHRS, CDR2 YFSETQ. Trimming removed 3 bases from V and 7 bases from J, with 14 bases in between. CDR3 length equals 13 residues. This receptor was taken from a man aged 25 to 40 who had been exposed to COVID-19. The rearrangement uses TRBV5-1 and TRBJ2-7; the D is unclear. Sequencing was performed on PBMCs or T cells enriched from blood (not recorded which). The CDR3 protein is CASSSGPLSEQYF. In DNA form, the CDR3 reads TGCGCCAGCAGCTCCGGTCCGCTTTCGGAGCAGTACTTC.